What follows are 20 T cell receptor beta chains derived from one specimen sequenced in a study of blood T cell repertoires in COVID-19. The protocol was immunoSEQ multiplex PCR, while the TCRdb copy is restricted to in-frame clones and leaves out a portion. The sample shows around 94,000 clones, around 73% of them seen only once. Material: peripheral blood. These receptors originate from a man aged 60 to 75 with active or convalescent COVID-19.

Worth noting for this clone: The junction shows a germline mismatch at one end, possibly a read error. V is TRBV7-7 and J is TRBJ2-3; D ambiguous. CDR1 and CDR2 (germline): SSHAT, FNYEAQ (reference sequence). The CDR3 runs to 13 residues. For the CDR3, the DNA is TGTGCTAGCAGCCGAGACTTCACAGATACGCAGTATTTT. Its translation: CASSRDFTDTQYF.

In this sample, this clone turned up once. This chain uses TRBV7-8 with TRBJ2-3; 10 bases align to TRBD2. The CDR3 consists of 12 residues. The germline V gene encodes CDR1 SGHVS and CDR2 FQNEAQ. V gave up 5 bases and J gave up 9 bases; unmatched junction bases: 2. CDR3 region: CASSPGLATQYF. In DNA form, the CDR3 reads TGTGCCAGCAGCCCGGGACTAGCGACGCAGTATTTT.

The chain joins TRBV18 to TRBJ2-6; D unresolved. Germline V gene data show CDR1 as KGHSH and CDR2 as LQKENI. The CDR3 spans 16 residues. V was clipped by 1 base and J by 0 bases, with 7 bases between them. The CDR3 loop reads CASSPLRSSGANVLTF. In DNA form, the CDR3 reads TGTGCCAGCTCACCACTAAGGAGCTCTGGGGCCAACGTCCTGACTTTC.

J is TRBJ1-5 and V is TRBV4-1; TRBD1 agrees at 8 bases. CDR3 length equals 15 residues. The V gene end was trimmed by 3 bases and the J gene end by 8 bases; junction bases not matched to a gene: 9. Germline V gene data show CDR1 as MGHRA and CDR2 as YSYEKL. The CDR3 is CASSQAQGALKPQHF. The CDR3 DNA reads as TGCGCCAGCAGCCAGGCTCAGGGGGCTCTAAAGCCCCAGCATTTT.

The genes are TRBV18 and TRBJ1-2, with D perhaps matching TRBD1 (5 bases). The germline V gene encodes CDR1 KGHSH and CDR2 LQKENI. This CDR3 contains 11 residues. Deletions cut 2 bases from V and 10 bases from J, with 8 bases between. The chain's CDR3 is CASSPGAVYTF. DNA for the CDR3: TGTGCCAGCTCACCAGGGGCAGTCTACACCTTC.

This clone was found a few times. The rearrangement uses TRBV28 and TRBJ2-4; possibly TRBD2 for D (5 bases). From germline, CDR1 is MDHEN and CDR2 SYDVKM. The V end was cut by 2 bases, the J end by 1 base, with 9 bases between. There are 15 residues in the CDR3. The chain's CDR3 is CASSLDGVAKNIQYF. In DNA form, the CDR3 reads TGTGCCAGCAGTTTAGACGGGGTGGCCAAAAACATTCAGTACTTC.

This rearrangement joins TRBV4-3 to TRBJ2-3; 7 nucleotides match TRBD2. The V gene's germline CDR1 is LGHNA and CDR2 YSLEER. V gave up 0 bases and J gave up 3 bases; unmatched junction bases: 6. The CDR3 is 16 residues long. CDR3 sequence (DNA): TGCGCCAGCAGCCAAGATGGGAGGGTTGAAACAGATACGCAGTATTTT. Protein: CASSQDGRVETDTQYF.

The V call is TRBV2, the J call TRBJ1-1, with D possibly TRBD1 on 6 matching bases. The CDR3 is 15 residues long. The germline V gene encodes CDR1 SNHLY and CDR2 FYNNEI. V was cut by 4 bases and J by 3 bases, with 15 bases left in between. The CDR3 DNA follows: TGTGCCAGCAGTGTGGGGGGGCTATTGTACACTGAAGCTTTCTTT. Translating gives CASSVGGLLYTEAFF.

This chain connects TRBV5-5 to TRBJ2-2; 7 positions match TRBD2. This CDR3 has 17 residues. Germline values: CDR1 SGHKS, CDR2 YYEKEE (reference sequence). V shed 3 bases and J 5 bases; nucleotides not matched to a gene: 13. This CDR3 is CASSSQRSGVRTGELFF. CDR3 nucleotide sequence: TGTGCCAGCAGCTCCCAACGCAGCGGGGTGAGAACCGGGGAGCTGTTTTTT.

The rearrangement links TRBV7-8 to TRBJ1-4, with TRBD1 matching 9 bases. The length of the CDR3 is 15 residues. V gave up 4 bases and J gave up 12 bases; unmatched junction bases: 12. Germline CDR1 SGHVS, CDR2 FQNEAQ. CDR3 in amino acids: CASSSPGTGREELFF. CDR3 coding DNA: TGTGCCAGCAGCTCCCCCGGGACAGGGAGGGAGGAACTGTTTTTT.

This chain links TRBV9 with TRBJ1-3, with D perhaps matching TRBD1 (5 bases). Per the germline V gene, CDR1 is SGDLS and CDR2 is YYNGEE. The V gene lost 3 bases and the J gene lost 0 bases, with 13 bases spanning the gap. The CDR3 is 16 amino acids. The CDR3 coding sequence is TGTGCCAGCAGCGCTAGCGACAGCCCCTCTGGAAACACCATATATTTT. As protein: CASSASDSPSGNTIYF.

V gene TRBV5-6 combines with J gene TRBJ2-1, with D perhaps TRBD2 (6 bases). Trimming took off 0 bases at V and 2 bases at J, with 9 bases between the two ends. CDR1 and CDR2 from the germline V gene are SGHDT and YYEEEE. The CDR3 consists of 15 residues. CDR3 region: CASSLVRETYNEQFF. The CDR3 coding sequence is TGTGCCAGCAGCTTGGTGCGGGAAACCTACAATGAGCAGTTCTTC.

The sample holds one count of this clone. This chain connects TRBV6-5 to TRBJ1-2; perhaps TRBD1 as D (6 bases). Germline V gives CDR1 MNHEY, CDR2 SVGAGI. V dropped 7 bases and J dropped 6 bases, with 18 bases sitting between them. The CDR3 extends over 14 amino acids. This CDR3 reads CASTRKGGEDGYTF. For the CDR3, the DNA is TGTGCCAGCACCCGAAAGGGGGGGGAGGATGGCTACACCTTC.

This chain uses TRBV7-2 with TRBJ1-2; D not resolved. The CDR3 contains 15 residues. The V end was cut by 4 bases, the J end by 1 base, with 13 bases between. Germline CDR1 SGHTA, CDR2 FQGNSA. The CDR3 loop is CASSSLGGLNYGYTF. CDR3 in DNA: TGTGCCAGCAGCTCATTGGGAGGACTTAACTATGGCTACACCTTC.

This chain uses TRBV5-1 with TRBJ1-1; D is ambiguous. The CDR3 length is 15 residues. The germline CDR1 and CDR2 sequences are SGHRS and YFSETQ. Trimming removed 0 bases from V and 4 bases from J, with 13 bases in between. The CDR3: CASSLEIVGGTEAFF. The DNA for the CDR3 is TGCGCCAGCAGCTTGGAAATAGTCGGCGGCACTGAAGCTTTCTTT.

This chain links TRBV7-9 with TRBJ2-3; 10 bases fit TRBD2. V lost 4 bases to trimming and J lost 4 bases; unmatched junction nucleotides: 14. Germline loops: CDR1 SEHNR, CDR2 FQNEAQ (reference sequence). The CDR3 is 18 amino acids. CDR3 sequence: CASSSLRVVAGGADTQYF. For the CDR3, the DNA is TGTGCCAGCAGCTCCCTTAGGGTAGTAGCGGGAGGAGCAGATACGCAGTATTTT.

This chain uses TRBV4-3 with TRBJ1-2; D is undetermined. CDR3 length: 11 residues. V was shortened by 6 bases and J by 5 bases, with 7 bases between the two germline ends. Germline CDR1 reads LGHNA; CDR2 reads YSLEER. The CDR3 sequence: CASSGRYGYTF. CDR3 nucleotides: TGCGCCAGCAGTGGGAGGTATGGCTACACCTTC.

The chain has TRBV2 and TRBJ1-2; no clear D gene. Germline values: CDR1 SNHLY, CDR2 FYNNEI. V was cut by 9 bases and J by 3 bases, with 8 bases left in between. This CDR3 contains 11 residues. This CDR3 is CASTADYGYTF. CDR3 nucleotides: TGTGCCAGTACTGCCGACTATGGCTACACCTTC.

V and J are TRBV6-5 and TRBJ2-2; no clear D. Germline V gene sequence: CDR1 MNHEY, CDR2 SVGAGI. V shed 5 bases and J shed 7 bases, with 8 bases lying between them. This CDR3 region has 12 residues. The CDR3 here is CASSRGVGELFF. The CDR3 DNA reads TGTGCCAGCAGTAGAGGCGTCGGGGAGCTGTTTTTT.

The chain has TRBV11-2 and TRBJ1-2; D ambiguous. Trimming removed 1 base at V and 6 bases at J, with 6 bases between. Germline values: CDR1 SGHAT, CDR2 FQNNGV. The length of the CDR3 is 12 residues. CDR3 in amino acids: CASSLVSDGYTF. The DNA for the CDR3 is TGTGCCAGCAGCTTAGTTTCCGATGGCTACACCTTC. Using reference TRBV11-2 and TRBJ1-2 for the parts outside the CDR3, the full variable domain is EAGVAQSPRYKIIEKRQSVAFWCNPISGHATLYWYQQILGQGPKLLIQFQNNGVVDDSQLPKDRFSAERLKGVDSTLKIQPAKLEDSAVYLCASSLVSDGYTFGSGTRLTVV.